The T cell receptor beta chain described here comes from a study of regulatory T cells in long-lasting Graves disease. Study conclusions and caveats: Possibly, accuracy suffered from the small sample size. Persistent disease preferred TRBV28, TRBJ1-2 and TRBJ2-5; new disease, TRBV20-1 and TRBJ2-1.

This CDR3 has 15 amino acids. Germline CDR1 MNHEY, CDR2 SMNVEV (reference sequence). V dropped 3 bases and J dropped 5; count of bases not matched to a gene: 7. There are many counts of this clonotype. Antigen unknown. Time point specified: newly diagnosed GD, antithyroid drugs for less than 3 months. The TCR library was made from RNA extracted from PBMCs. HTBI primers from iRepertoire and Arm-PCR of CDR3 regions yielded the TCR beta libraries. TCRdb processed the multiplex PCR reads anew with MiXCR; each CDR3 protein has one entry. The repertoire holds fewer than 650,000 distinct CDR3 sequences, with around 15% as singletons. The same sample was also used in a study of T cells in Graves' hyperthyroidism and ophthalmopathy. That work states: Researchers report that a 13 V-J model separated ophthalmopathy from stable hyperthyroidism. The model forecast ophthalmopathy, anticipating it by a median approximately 6.2 months before onset.

The sequence came from a woman aged 30 to 39 with Graves disease. The gene calls are TRBV27 and TRBJ2-1; 7 bases map to TRBD2. The specimen was peripheral blood mononuclear cells (PBMCs), collected at new diagnosis, from a patient treated with antithyroid drugs. CDR3 in DNA: TGTGCCAGCAGTTTCTGGCGGGAGACGAACAATGAGCAGTTCTTC. This codes for CASSFWRETNNEQFF.